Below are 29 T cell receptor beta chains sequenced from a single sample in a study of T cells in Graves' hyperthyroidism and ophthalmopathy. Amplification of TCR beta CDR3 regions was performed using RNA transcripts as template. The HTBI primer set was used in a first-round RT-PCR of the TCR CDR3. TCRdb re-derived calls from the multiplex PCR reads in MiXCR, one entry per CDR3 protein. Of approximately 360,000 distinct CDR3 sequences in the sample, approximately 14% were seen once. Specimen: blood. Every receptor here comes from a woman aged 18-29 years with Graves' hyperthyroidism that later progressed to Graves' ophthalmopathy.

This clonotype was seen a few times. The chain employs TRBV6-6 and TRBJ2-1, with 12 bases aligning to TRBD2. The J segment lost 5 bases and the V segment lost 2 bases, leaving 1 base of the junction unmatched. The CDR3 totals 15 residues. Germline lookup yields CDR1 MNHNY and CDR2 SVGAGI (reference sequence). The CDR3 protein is CASSYGLAGNNEQFF. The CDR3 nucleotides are TGTGCCAGCAGTTACGGACTAGCGGGGAACAATGAGCAGTTCTTC.

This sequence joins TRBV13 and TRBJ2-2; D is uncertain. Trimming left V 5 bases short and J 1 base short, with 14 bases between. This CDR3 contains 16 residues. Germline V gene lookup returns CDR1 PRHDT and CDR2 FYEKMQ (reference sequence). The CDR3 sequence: CASSPQARRNTGELFF. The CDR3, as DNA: TGTGCCAGCAGCCCCCAAGCCAGGAGGAACACCGGGGAGCTGTTTTTT. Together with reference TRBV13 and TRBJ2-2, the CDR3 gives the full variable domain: AAGVIQSPRHLIKEKRETATLKCYPIPRHDTVYWYQQGPGQDPQFLISFYEKMQSDKGSIPDRFSAQQFSDYHSELNMSSLELGDSALYFCASSPQARRNTGELFFGEGSRLTVL.

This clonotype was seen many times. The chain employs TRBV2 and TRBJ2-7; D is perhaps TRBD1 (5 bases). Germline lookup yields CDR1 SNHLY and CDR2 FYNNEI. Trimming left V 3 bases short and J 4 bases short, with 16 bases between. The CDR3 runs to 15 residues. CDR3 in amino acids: CASSDTGRKVYEQYF. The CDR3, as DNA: TGTGCCAGCAGTGATACAGGTCGCAAAGTTTACGAGCAGTACTTC.

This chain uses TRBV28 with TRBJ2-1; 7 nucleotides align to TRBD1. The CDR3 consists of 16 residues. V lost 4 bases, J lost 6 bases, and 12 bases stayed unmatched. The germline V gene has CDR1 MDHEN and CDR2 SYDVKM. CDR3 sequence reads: CASSSSTGKGGNEQFF. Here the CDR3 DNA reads TGTGCCAGCAGTTCCTCGACAGGGAAAGGAGGCAATGAGCAGTTCTTC.

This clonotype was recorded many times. The CDR3 spells CSARGWSMNTEAFF. For the CDR3, the DNA is TGCAGTGCTAGAGGTTGGAGTATGAACACTGAAGCTTTCTTT. The J gene is TRBJ1-1, the V gene TRBV20-1, with D unclear. Germline CDR1 and CDR2: DFQATT and SNEGSKA (reference sequence). The ends were cut back, 1 base at V and 0 bases at J, with 9 bases in the middle. The CDR3 loop spans 14 amino acids.

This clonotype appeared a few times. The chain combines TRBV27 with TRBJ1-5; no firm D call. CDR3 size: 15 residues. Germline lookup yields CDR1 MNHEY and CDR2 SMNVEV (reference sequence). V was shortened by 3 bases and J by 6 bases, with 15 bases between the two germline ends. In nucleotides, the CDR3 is TGTGCCAGCAGTTTTCCCGGGGATAGAGGTCAGCCCCAGCATTTT. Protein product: CASSFPGDRGQPQHF.

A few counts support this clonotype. CDR3 residues: CASSPWTSGRVTQYF. The CDR3 bases are TGTGCCAGCAGCCCGTGGACTAGCGGGAGAGTTACGCAGTATTTT. This chain links TRBV11-2 with TRBJ2-3; 13 bases agree with TRBD2. J lost 8 bases, V lost 5 bases, and 7 bases had no gene match. Germline V CDR1 and CDR2: SGHAT, FQNNGV. The CDR3 length is 15 residues.

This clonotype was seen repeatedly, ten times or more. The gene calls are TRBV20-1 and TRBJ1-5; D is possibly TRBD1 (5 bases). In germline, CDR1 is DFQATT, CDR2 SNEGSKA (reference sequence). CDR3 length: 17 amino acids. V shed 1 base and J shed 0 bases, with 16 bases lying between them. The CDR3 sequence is CSARGPRGVHSNQPQHF. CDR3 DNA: TGCAGTGCTAGAGGCCCCCGAGGGGTTCATAGCAATCAGCCCCAGCATTTT.

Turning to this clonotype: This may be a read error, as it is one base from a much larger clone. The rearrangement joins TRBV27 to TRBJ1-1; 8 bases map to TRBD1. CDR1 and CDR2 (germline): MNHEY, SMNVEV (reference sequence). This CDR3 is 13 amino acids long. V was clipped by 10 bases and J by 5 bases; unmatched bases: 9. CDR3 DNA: TGTGCCACCAAACAGGGGGTTGAGACTGAAGCTTTCTTT. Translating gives CATKQGVETEAFF.

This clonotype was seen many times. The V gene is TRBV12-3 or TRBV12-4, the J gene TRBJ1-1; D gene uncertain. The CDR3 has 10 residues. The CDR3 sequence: CATMNTEAFF. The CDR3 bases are TGTGCAACTATGAACACTGAAGCTTTCTTT.

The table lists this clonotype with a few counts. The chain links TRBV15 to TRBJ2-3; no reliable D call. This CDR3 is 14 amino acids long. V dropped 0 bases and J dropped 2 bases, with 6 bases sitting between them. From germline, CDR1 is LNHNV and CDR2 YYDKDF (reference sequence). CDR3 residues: CATSRDLNTDTQYF. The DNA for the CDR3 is TGTGCCACCAGCAGAGATCTAAACACAGATACGCAGTATTTT.

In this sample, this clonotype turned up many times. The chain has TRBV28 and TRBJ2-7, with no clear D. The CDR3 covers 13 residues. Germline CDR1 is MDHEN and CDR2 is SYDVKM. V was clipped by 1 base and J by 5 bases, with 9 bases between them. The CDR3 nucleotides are TGTGCCAGCAGTTTATCCTTAGTGAACGAGCAGTACTTC. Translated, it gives CASSLSLVNEQYF.

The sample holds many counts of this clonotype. The CDR3 here is CASGPRPPGHEQFF. The CDR3 nucleotides read TGTGCCAGCGGGCCTCGACCCCCGGGCCATGAGCAGTTCTTC. The chain is built from TRBV27 and TRBJ2-1; D uncertain. The CDR3 runs to 14 residues. Deletions cut 8 bases from V and 8 bases from J, with 19 bases between. From germline, CDR1 is MNHEY and CDR2 SMNVEV (reference sequence).

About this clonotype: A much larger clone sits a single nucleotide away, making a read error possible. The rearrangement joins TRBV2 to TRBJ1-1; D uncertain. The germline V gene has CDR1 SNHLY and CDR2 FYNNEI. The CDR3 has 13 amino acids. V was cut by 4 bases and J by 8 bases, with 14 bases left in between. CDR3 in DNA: TGTGCCAGCAGTGGAGTAGGCAGGTCCGAAGCTTTCTTT. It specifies CASSGVGRSEAFF.

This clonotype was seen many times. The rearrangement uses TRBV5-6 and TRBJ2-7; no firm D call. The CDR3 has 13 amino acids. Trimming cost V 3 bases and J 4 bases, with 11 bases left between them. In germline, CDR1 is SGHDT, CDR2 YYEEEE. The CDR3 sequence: CASSYSSSYEQYF. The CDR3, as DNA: TGTGCCAGCAGCTACTCGAGCAGTTACGAGCAGTACTTC.

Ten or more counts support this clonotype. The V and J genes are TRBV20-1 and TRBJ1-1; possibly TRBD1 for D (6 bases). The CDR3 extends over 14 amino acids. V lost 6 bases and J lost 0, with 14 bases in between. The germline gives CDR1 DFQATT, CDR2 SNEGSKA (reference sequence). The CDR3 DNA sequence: TGCAGTGCCTTGACAGGCGGCATGAACACTGAAGCTTTCTTT. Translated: CSALTGGMNTEAFF.

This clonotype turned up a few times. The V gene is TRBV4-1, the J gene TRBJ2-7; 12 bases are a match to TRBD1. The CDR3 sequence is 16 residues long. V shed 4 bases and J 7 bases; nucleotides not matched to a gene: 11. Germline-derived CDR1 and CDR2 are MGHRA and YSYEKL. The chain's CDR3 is CASSLWPRDRGLEQYF. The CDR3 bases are TGCGCCAGCAGCCTTTGGCCCCGGGACAGGGGGCTGGAGCAGTACTTC.

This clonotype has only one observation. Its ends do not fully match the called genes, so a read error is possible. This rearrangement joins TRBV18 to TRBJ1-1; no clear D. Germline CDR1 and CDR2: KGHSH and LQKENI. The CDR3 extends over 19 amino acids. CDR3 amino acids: CASSSRLQWMGNTHTGAFF. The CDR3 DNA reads TGTGCCAGCTCATCGCGCCTACAATGGATGGGAAATACGCACACTGGAGCTTTCTTT.

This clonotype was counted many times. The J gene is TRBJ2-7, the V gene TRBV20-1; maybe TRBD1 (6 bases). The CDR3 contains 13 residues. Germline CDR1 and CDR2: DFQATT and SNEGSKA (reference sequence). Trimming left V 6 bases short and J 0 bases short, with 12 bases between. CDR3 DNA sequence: TGCAGTGCCAGGGGCTCTCACTCCTACGAGCAGTACTTC. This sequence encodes CSARGSHSYEQYF.

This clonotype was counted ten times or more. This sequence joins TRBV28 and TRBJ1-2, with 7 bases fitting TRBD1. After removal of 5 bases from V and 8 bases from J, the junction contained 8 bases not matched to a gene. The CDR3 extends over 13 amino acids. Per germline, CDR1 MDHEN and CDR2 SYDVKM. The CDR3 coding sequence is TGTGCCAGCAGTCTCCCGACAGGGTCCGGCTACACCTTC. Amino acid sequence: CASSLPTGSGYTF.

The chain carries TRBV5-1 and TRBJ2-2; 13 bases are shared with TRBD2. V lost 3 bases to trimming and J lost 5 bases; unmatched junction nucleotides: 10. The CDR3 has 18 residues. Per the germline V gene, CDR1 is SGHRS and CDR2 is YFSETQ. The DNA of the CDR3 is TGCGCCAGCAGCTGGAAGGGACTAGCGGGATCGGGTACCGGGGAGCTGTTTTTT. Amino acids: CASSWKGLAGSGTGELFF.

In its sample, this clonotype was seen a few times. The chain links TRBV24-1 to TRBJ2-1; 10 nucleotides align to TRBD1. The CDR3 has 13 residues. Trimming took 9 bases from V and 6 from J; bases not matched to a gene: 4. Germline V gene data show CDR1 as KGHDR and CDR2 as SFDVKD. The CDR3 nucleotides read TGTGCCACCTGGGACAGGGGTGGCAATGAGCAGTTCTTC. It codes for CATWDRGGNEQFF.

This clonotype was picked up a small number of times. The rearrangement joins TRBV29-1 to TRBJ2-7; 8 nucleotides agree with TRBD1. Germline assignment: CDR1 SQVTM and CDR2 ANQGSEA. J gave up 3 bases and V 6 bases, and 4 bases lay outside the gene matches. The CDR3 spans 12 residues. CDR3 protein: CSVDRGGYEQYF. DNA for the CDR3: TGCAGCGTAGACAGGGGCGGCTACGAGCAGTACTTC.

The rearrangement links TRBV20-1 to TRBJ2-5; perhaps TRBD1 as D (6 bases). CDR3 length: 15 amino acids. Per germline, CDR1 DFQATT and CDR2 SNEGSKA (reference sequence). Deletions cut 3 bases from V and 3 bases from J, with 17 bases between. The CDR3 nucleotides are TGCAGTGCTAGCATAACTCCCGGACAGAAAGAGACCCAGTACTTC. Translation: CSASITPGQKETQYF.

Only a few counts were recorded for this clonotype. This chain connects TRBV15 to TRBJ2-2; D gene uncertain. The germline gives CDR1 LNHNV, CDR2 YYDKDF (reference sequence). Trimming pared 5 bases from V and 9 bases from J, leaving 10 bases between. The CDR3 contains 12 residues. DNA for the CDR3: TGTGCCACCAGCCCTCCCGCCCGGGAGCTGTTTTTT. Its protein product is CATSPPARELFF. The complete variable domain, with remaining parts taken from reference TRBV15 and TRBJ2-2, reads DAMVIQNPRYQVTQFGKPVTLSCSQTLNHNVMYWYQQKSSQAPKLLFHYYDKDFNNEADTPDNFQSRRPNTSFCFLDIRSPGLGDTAMYLCATSPPARELFFGEGSRLTVL.

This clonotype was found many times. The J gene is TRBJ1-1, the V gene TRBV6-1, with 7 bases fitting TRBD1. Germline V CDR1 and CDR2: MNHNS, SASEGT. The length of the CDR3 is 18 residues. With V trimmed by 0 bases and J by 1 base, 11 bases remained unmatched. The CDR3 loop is CASSEAPGQLKPNTEAFF. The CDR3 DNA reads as TGTGCCAGCAGTGAAGCGCCGGGACAGCTGAAGCCGAACACTGAAGCTTTCTTT.

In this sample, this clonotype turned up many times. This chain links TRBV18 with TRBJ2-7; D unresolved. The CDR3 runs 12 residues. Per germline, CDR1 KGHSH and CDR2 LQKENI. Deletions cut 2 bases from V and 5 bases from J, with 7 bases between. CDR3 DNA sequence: TGTGCCAGCTCACCAAGTAGACACGAGCAGTACTTC. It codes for CASSPSRHEQYF.

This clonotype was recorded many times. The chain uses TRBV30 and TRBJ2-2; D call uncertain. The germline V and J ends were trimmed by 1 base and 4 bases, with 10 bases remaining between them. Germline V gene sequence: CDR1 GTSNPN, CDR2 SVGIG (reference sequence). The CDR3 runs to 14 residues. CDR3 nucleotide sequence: TGTGCCTGGAGTGGGGTGGGTCCCACCGGGGAGCTGTTTTTT. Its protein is CAWSGVGPTGELFF.

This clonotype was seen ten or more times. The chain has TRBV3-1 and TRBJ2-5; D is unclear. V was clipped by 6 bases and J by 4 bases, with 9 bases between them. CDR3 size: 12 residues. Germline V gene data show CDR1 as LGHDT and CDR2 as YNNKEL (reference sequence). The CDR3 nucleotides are TGTGCCAGCAGTCGGCGGTTAGAGACCCAGTACTTC. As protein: CASSRRLETQYF.